The 6 T cell receptor beta chains given below trace back to one sample, sequenced in a study of PD-1 blockade in classical Hodgkin lymphoma (dated by TCRdb to 2018 to 2021). Library preparation used the immunoSEQ multiplex PCR assay. TCRdb retrieved this table from immuneACCESS and kept in-frame rearrangements only. Not all clones are present; in checked studies, unresolved V genes account for under half, and no reason is known for the remainder. This sample lists about 25,000 clones; over 70% were detected once. The top ten clonotypes cover 6.5% to 7% of the sample. This specimen's time point label, interpreted: cycle 1 day 1 (C1D1), immediately before nivolumab initiation. Every trial patient had relapsed after autologous stem cell transplantation, and cohorts A, B and C differed in prior brentuximab vedotin exposure. Sequences were derived from peripheral blood mononuclear cells (PBMCs), sampled at baseline. These receptors originate from a human donor with classical Hodgkin lymphoma.

The rearrangement links TRBV15 to TRBJ2-3; tentative D call: TRBD1 (6 bases). The CDR3 totals 14 residues. Germline V gives CDR1 LNHNV, CDR2 YYDKDF (reference sequence). Trimming removed 8 bases from V and 4 bases from J, with 16 bases in between. The CDR3 spells CATSLGGDADTQYF. CDR3 nucleotides: TGTGCCACCTCGTTAGGGGGAGACGCAGATACGCAGTATTTT.

The chain uses TRBV19 and TRBJ2-3, with a weak D call TRBD2 (7 bases). The CDR3 loop spans 16 amino acids. V lost 3 bases to trimming and J lost 4 bases, with 17 bases between them. CDR1 LNHDA and CDR2 SQIVND come from the germline V gene (reference sequence). CDR3 amino acids: CASSIGEGGASDTQYF. Written as DNA, the CDR3 is TGTGCCAGTAGTATCGGCGAGGGGGGGGCCTCAGATACGCAGTATTTT.

V is TRBV7-3 and J is TRBJ2-2, with D perhaps matching TRBD2 (5 bases). CDR3 length: 14 residues. Trimming left V 1 base short and J 4 bases short, with 7 bases between. Per germline, CDR1 SGHTA and CDR2 FQGTGA. CDR3 in DNA: TGTGCCAGCAGCTTAATGGACTCCACCGGGGAGCTGTTTTTT. Its protein is CASSLMDSTGELFF. Full variable domain (outside the CDR3, taken from reference TRBV7-3 and TRBJ2-2): GAGVSQTPSNKVTEKGKYVELRCDPISGHTALYWYRQSLGQGPEFLIYFQGTGAADDSGLPNDRFFAVRPEGSVSTLKIQRTERGDSAVYLCASSLMDSTGELFFGEGSRLTVL.

This chain links TRBV30 with TRBJ2-3; D is possibly TRBD1 (5 bases). Trimming left V 4 bases short and J 4 bases short, with 15 bases between. The germline gives CDR1 GTSNPN, CDR2 SVGIG (reference sequence). CDR3 length: 14 amino acids. The DNA for the CDR3 is TGTGCCTGGAAGGGGTCAGGGTGGGCAGATACGCAGTATTTT. It codes for CAWKGSGWADTQYF.

This clone occurred a few times. The chain joins TRBV5-1 to TRBJ1-6; TRBD1 matches at 8 bases. The V and J ends lost 2 bases and 6 bases, in that order; junction bases with no gene match: 4. Germline V lookup: CDR1 SGHRS, CDR2 YFSETQ. This CDR3 contains 15 residues. The DNA of the CDR3 is TGCGCCAGCAGCTTCTGGACAGGGAGTAATTCACCCCTCCACTTT. The encoded protein is CASSFWTGSNSPLHF. Filled out from reference TRBV5-1 and TRBJ1-6, the complete variable domain reads KAGVTQTPRYLIKTRGQQVTLSCSPISGHRSVSWYQQTPGQGLQFLFEYFSETQRNKGNFPGRFSGRQFSNSRSEMNVSTLELGDSALYLCASSFWTGSNSPLHFGNGTRLTVT.

The V and J genes are TRBV7-9 and TRBJ1-2; D uncertain. The CDR3 runs 14 residues. The V gene lost 6 bases and the J gene lost 1 base, with 12 bases spanning the gap. The germline V gene encodes CDR1 SEHNR and CDR2 FQNEAQ (reference sequence). The CDR3, as DNA: TGTGCCAGCAGTTCCGGGTTCCTTAACTATGGCTACACCTTC. Its protein product is CASSSGFLNYGYTF.